The rows below give T cell receptor beta chains drawn from one sample of a study of circulating tumor DNA in untreated peripheral T-cell lymphoma. This table comes from immunoSEQ multiplex PCR, and its TCRdb copy is limited to in-frame clones, with some not included. The table has roughly 10,000 clones, 80% to 85% seen once; the top ten hold under 2.5%. The source material was tumor tissue. All receptors derive from a human donor with peripheral T-cell lymphoma. The CDR3 runs from the conserved cysteine through the conserved F or W. The order of the fields is V gene, J gene, CDR3 protein.

>TRBV15|TRBJ1-5
CATSRRAPLRRNQPQHF
>TRBV6-8|TRBJ1-1
CASSLGTVSTEAFF
>TRBV6-8|TRBJ1-2
CASSYSIGRENYGYTF
>TRBV19|TRBJ1-2
CASYGPRGRNDGYTF
>TRBV19|TRBJ1-1
CASSNPGEGTEAFF
>TRBV6-8|TRBJ1-6
CASSGDNSPLHF
>TRBV7-7|TRBJ1-5
CASSLGGPMEPQHF
>TRBV18|TRBJ1-5
CASSPPEEGSNQPQHF
>TRBV30|TRBJ1-6
CAWTPGLNNSPLHF
>TRBV18|TRBJ1-1
CASSPGLNTEAFF
>TRBV29-1|TRBJ1-1
CSVRGTGGTEAFF
>TRBV7-2|TRBJ2-2
CASSPRQGFGELFF
>TRBV11-3|TRBJ2-7
CASSLGGQGSYEQYF
>TRBV18|TRBJ1-2
CASSPGTGPAWGYTF
>TRBV11-3|TRBJ2-5
CASSLFGSQGTETQYF
>TRBV28|TRBJ1-6
CASSLRDRSWSPLHF
>TRBV11-3|TRBJ1-1
CASSTTGGGTEAFF
>TRBV5-1|TRBJ2-7
CASSLGGYSYEQYF
>TRBV18|TRBJ1-4
CASSPQGVREKLFF
>TRBV6-8|TRBJ1-3
CASSFLGNTIYF
>TRBV5-1|TRBJ2-5
CASSLDGQGLRETQYF
>TRBV7-5|TRBJ2-3
CASRPSGGATDTQYF
>TRBV6-8|TRBJ1-2
CASTSRDGPSANYGYTF
>TRBV10-2|TRBJ2-6
CASFRDSGANVLTF
>TRBV18|TRBJ1-2
CASSPGNNYGYTF
>TRBV19|TRBJ1-1
CASARVNTEAFF
>TRBV7-7|TRBJ2-7
CASSLDPLSGEQYF
>TRBV19|TRBJ1-6
CAGGTGNSPLHF
>TRBV10-3|TRBJ1-2
CAISRGVDGYGYTF
>TRBV5-8|TRBJ1-2
CASSPAGDNSFYGYTF
>TRBV4-1|TRBJ1-1
CASSPQRGINTEAFF
>TRBV29-1|TRBJ1-3
CSVEWPSSENTIYF
>TRBV19|TRBJ1-1
CASGGFSEAFF
>TRBV30|TRBJ1-2
CAWSPDRGLGYTF
>TRBV19|TRBJ1-1
CASSISVSFYTEAFF
>TRBV1|TRBJ1-2
CASSQVGGRNTF
>TRBV30|TRBJ1-1
CAWTPGDRDTEAFF
>TRBV11-1|TRBJ1-6
CASSLARAGASPLHF
>TRBV6-8|TRBJ2-3
CASSLTSGGPDTQYF
>TRBV19|TRBJ2-3
CASSIFGPTDTQYF
>TRBV6-8|TRBJ1-3
CASRDRAGNTIYF
>TRBV4-1|TRBJ1-5
CASSTTSGLNQPQHF